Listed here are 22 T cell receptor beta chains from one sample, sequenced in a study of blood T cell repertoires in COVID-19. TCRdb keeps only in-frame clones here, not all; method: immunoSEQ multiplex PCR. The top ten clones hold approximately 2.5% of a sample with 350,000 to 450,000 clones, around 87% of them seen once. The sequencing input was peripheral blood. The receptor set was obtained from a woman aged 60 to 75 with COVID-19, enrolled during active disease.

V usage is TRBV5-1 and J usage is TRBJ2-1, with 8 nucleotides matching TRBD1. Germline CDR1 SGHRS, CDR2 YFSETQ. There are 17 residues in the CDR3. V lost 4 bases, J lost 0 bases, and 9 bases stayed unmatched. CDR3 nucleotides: TGCGCCAGCAGCGCAGGGACAGGCGTTAGCTCCTACAATGAGCAGTTCTTC. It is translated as CASSAGTGVSSYNEQFF.

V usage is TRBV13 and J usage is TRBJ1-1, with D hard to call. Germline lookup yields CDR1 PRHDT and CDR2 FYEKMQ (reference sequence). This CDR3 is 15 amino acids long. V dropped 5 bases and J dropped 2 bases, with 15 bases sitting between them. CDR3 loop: CASSEWESINTEAFF. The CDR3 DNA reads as TGTGCCAGCAGCGAGTGGGAGTCCATCAACACTGAAGCTTTCTTT. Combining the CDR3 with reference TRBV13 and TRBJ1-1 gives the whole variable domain AAGVIQSPRHLIKEKRETATLKCYPIPRHDTVYWYQQGPGQDPQFLISFYEKMQSDKGSIPDRFSAQQFSDYHSELNMSSLELGDSALYFCASSEWESINTEAFFGQGTRLTVV.

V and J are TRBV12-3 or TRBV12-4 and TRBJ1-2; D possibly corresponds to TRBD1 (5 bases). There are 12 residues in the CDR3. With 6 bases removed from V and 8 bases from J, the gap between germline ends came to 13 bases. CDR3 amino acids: CASSHPGGGYTF. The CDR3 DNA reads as TGTGCCAGCAGCCACCCCGGGGGGGGCTACACCTTC.

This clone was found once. CDR3 residues: CASTLGGMGGYTF. CDR3 nucleotides: TGTGCCAGCACCCTCGGGGGGATGGGAGGCTACACCTTC. The gene calls are TRBV7-9 and TRBJ1-2; tentatively, D is TRBD1 (5 bases). Trimming stripped 7 bases from V and 8 bases from J, with 17 bases between. Looked up from germline, CDR1 is SEHNR and CDR2 is FQNEAQ (reference sequence). This CDR3 has 13 residues.

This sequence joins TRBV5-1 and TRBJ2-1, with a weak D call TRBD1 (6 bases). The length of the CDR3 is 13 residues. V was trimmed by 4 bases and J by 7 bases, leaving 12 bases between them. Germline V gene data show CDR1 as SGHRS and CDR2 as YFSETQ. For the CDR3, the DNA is TGCGCCAGCAGCCCCATGAGGGGGAATGAGCAGTTCTTC. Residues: CASSPMRGNEQFF.

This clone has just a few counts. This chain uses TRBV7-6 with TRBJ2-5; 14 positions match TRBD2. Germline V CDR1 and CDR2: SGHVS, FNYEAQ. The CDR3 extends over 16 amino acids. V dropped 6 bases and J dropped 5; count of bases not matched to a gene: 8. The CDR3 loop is CASSLTSGGARETQYF. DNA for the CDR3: TGTGCCAGCAGTTTGACTAGCGGGGGGGCCAGGGAGACCCAGTACTTC.

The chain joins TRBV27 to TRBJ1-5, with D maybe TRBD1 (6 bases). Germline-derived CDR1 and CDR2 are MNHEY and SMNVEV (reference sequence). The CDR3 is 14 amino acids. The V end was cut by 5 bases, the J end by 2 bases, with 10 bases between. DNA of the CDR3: TGTGCCAGCAGTCCCGCAGGGGGCAATCAGCCCCAGCATTTT. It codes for CASSPAGGNQPQHF.

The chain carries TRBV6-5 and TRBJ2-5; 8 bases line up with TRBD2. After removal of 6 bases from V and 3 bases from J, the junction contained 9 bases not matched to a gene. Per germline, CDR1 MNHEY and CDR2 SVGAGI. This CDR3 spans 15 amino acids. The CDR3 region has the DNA TGTGCCAGCAGCCTCGAATGGCGGGGGGAAGAGACCCAGTACTTC. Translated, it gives CASSLEWRGEETQYF.

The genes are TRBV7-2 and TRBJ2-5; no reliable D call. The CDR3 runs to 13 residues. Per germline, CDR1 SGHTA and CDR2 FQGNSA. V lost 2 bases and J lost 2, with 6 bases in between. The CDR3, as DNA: TGTGCCAGCAGCTTACTACAGCAAGAGACCCAGTACTTC. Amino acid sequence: CASSLLQQETQYF. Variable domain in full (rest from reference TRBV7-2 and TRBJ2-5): GAGVSQSPSNKVTEKGKDVELRCDPISGHTALYWYRQSLGQGLEFLIYFQGNSAPDKSGLPSDRFSAERTGGSVSTLTIQRTQQEDSAVYLCASSLLQQETQYFGPGTRLLVL.

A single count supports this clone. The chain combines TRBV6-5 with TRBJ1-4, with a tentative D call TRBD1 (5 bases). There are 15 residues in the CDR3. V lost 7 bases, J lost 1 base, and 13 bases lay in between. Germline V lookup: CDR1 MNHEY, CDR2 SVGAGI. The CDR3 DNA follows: TGTGCCAGCATGGGGCAGCTTTTAACTAATGAAAAACTGTTTTTT. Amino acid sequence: CASMGQLLTNEKLFF.

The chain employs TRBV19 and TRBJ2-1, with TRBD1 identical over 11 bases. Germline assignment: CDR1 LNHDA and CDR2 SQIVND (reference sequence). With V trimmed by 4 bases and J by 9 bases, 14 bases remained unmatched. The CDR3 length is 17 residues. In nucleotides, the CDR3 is TGTGCCAGTAGTAGGCTTGTGTCCGGACAGGGGGCGCCTGAGCAGTTCTTC. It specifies CASSRLVSGQGAPEQFF.

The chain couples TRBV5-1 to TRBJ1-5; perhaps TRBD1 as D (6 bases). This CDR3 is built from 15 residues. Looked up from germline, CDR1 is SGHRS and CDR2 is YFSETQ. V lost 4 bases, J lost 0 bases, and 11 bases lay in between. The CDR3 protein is CASSPGQYSNQPQHF. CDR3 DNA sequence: TGCGCCAGCAGCCCCGGACAGTATAGCAATCAGCCCCAGCATTTT.

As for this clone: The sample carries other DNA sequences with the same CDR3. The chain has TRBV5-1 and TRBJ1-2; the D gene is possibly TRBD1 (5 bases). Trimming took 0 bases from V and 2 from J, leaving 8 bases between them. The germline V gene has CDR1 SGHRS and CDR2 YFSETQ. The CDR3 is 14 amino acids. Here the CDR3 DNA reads TGCGCCAGCAGCTTGGGACAGAACAACTATGGCTACACCTTC. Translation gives CASSLGQNNYGYTF. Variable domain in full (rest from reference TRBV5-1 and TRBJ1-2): KAGVTQTPRYLIKTRGQQVTLSCSPISGHRSVSWYQQTPGQGLQFLFEYFSETQRNKGNFPGRFSGRQFSNSRSEMNVSTLELGDSALYLCASSLGQNNYGYTFGSGTRLTVV.

CDR3 DNA: TGTGCCAGCAGCCACGGACTAGCGGTGTCTGAGCAGTTCTTC. Its protein is CASSHGLAVSEQFF. The V call is TRBV3-1 (or the pseudogene TRBV3-2), the J call TRBJ2-1; 10 nucleotides match TRBD2. This CDR3 is built from 14 residues. The germline gives CDR1 LGHDT, CDR2 YNNKEL (reference sequence). Trimming cost V 3 bases and J 9 bases; bases outside gene matches: 5.

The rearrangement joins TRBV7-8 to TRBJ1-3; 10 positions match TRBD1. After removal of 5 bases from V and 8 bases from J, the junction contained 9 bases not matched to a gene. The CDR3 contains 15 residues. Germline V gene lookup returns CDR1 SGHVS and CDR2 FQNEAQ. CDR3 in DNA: TGTGCCAGCAGCCTCCGGACAGGGGGAGAGGACACCATATATTTT. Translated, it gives CASSLRTGGEDTIYF.

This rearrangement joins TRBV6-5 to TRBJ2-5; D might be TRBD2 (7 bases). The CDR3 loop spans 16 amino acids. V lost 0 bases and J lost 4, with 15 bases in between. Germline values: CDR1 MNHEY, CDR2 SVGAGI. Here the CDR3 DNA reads TGTGCCAGCAGTTACTCGGGGGGGGCTGTTGCAGAGACCCAGTACTTC. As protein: CASSYSGGAVAETQYF.

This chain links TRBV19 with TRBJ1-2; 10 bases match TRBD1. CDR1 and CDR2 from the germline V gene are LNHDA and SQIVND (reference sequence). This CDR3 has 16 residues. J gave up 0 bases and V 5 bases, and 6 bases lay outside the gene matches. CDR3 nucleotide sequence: TGTGCCAGTAGTTACGTGACAGGGGGCACTAACTATGGCTACACCTTC. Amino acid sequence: CASSYVTGGTNYGYTF.

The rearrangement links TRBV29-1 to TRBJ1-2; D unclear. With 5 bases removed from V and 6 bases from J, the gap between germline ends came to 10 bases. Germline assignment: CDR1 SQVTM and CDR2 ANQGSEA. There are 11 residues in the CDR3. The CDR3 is CSVSAGHGYTF. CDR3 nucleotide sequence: TGCAGCGTTTCGGCAGGCCATGGCTACACCTTC.

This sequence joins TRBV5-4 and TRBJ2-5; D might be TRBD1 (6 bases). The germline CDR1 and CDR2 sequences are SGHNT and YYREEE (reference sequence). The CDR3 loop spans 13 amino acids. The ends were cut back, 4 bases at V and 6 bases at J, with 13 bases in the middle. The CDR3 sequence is CASSQNRDKTQYF. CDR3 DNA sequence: TGTGCCAGCAGCCAGAACAGGGATAAGACCCAGTACTTC.

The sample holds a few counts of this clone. CDR3 sequence reads: CASSQDNWGFNNEQFF. The CDR3 bases are TGCGCCAGCAGCCAAGATAATTGGGGCTTTAACAATGAGCAGTTCTTC. The chain uses TRBV4-1 and TRBJ2-1, with D possibly matching TRBD1 (5 bases). Germline CDR1 MGHRA, CDR2 YSYEKL. CDR3 length: 16 residues. V was shortened by 0 bases and J by 5 bases, with 14 bases between the two germline ends.

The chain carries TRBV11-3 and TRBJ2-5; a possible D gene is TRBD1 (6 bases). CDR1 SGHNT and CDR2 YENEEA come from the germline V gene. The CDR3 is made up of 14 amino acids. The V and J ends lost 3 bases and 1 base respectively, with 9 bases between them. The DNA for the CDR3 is TGTGCCAGCAGCTTTTCAGGGGCCCAAGAGACCCAGTACTTC. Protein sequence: CASSFSGAQETQYF.

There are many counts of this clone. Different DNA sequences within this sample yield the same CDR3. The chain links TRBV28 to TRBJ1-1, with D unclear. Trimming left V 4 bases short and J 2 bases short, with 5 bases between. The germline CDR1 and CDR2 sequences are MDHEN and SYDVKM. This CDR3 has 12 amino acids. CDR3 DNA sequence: TGTGCCAGCAGTTCCGTCAACACTGAAGCTTTCTTT. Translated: CASSSVNTEAFF. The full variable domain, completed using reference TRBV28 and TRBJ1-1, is DVKVTQSSRYLVKRTGEKVFLECVQDMDHENMFWYRQDPGLGLRLIYFSYDVKMKEKGDIPEGYSVSREKKERFSLILESASTNQTSMYLCASSSVNTEAFFGQGTRLTVV.